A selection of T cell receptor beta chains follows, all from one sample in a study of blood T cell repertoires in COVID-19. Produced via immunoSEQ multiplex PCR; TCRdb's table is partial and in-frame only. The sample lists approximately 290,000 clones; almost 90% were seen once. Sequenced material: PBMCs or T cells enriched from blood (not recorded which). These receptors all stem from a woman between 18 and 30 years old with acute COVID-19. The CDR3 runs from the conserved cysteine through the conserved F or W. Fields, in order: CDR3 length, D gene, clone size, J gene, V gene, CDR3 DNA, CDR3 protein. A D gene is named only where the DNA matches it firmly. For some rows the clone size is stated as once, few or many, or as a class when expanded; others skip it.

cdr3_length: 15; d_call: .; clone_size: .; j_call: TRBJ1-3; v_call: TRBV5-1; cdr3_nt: TGCGCCAGCAGCGGTGAGGGGGTCTCAGGAAACACCATATATTTT; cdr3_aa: CASSGEGVSGNTIYF
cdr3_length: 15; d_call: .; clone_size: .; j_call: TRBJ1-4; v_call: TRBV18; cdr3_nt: TGTGCCAGCTCACCCCCCGAGGGTGGTAGAGAAAAACTGTTTTTT; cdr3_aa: CASSPPEGGREKLFF
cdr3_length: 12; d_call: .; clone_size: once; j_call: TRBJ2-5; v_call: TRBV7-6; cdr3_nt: TGTGCCAGCAGCGGAGGGATCGAGACCCAGTACTTC; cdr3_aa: CASSGGIETQYF
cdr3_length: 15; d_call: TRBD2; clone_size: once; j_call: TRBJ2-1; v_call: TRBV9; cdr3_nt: TGTGCCAGCAGCGTCGGGACTAGCGGTTACAATGAGCAGTTCTTC; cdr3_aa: CASSVGTSGYNEQFF
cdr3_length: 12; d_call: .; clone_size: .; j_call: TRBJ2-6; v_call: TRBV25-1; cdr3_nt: TGTGCCAGCAGTAAAGCGGCCAACGTCCTGACTTTC; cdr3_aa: CASSKAANVLTF
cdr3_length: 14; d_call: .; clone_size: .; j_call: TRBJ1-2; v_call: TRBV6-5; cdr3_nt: TGTGCCAGCAGAAGACAAGGGGATACTTATGGCTACACCTTC; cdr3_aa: CASRRQGDTYGYTF
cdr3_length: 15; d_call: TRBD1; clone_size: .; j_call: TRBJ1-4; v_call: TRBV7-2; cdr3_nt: TGTGCCAGCAGCTTAGAGCCAGGGGGCCTTGGAAAACTGTTTTTT; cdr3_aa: CASSLEPGGLGKLFF
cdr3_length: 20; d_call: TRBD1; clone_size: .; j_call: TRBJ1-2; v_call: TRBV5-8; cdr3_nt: TGTGCCAGCAGCTTGGACAGGGGACACGGGCCCACCATGGGGTACTATGGCTACACCTTC; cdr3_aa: CASSLDRGHGPTMGYYGYTF
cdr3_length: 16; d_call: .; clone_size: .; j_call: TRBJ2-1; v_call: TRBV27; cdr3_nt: TGTGCCAGCAGTCCTTTAGCGCTCAATCCCTACAATGAGCAGTTCTTC; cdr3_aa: CASSPLALNPYNEQFF
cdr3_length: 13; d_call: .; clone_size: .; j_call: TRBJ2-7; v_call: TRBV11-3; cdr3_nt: TGTGCCAGCACCCAGGGTAACCCCTACGAGCAGTACTTC; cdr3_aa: CASTQGNPYEQYF
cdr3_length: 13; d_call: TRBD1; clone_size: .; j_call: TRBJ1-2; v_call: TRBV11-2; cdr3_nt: TGTGCCAGCAGCCCACAGGGGGTGGGTGGCTACACCTTC; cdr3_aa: CASSPQGVGGYTF
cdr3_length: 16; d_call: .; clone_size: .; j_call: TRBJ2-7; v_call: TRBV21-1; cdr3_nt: TGTGCCAGCAGCAAGGGCCCGGGACTACTATCCTACGAGCAGTACTTC; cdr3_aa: CASSKGPGLLSYEQYF
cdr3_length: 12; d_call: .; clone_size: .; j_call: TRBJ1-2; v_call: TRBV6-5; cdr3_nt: TGTGCCAGCACCGCTAGCCGCGATGGCTACACCTTC; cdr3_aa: CASTASRDGYTF
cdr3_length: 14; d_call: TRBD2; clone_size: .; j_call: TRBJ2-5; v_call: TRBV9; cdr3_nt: TGTGCCAGCAGCGTGGGAGGGAGTCGGGAGACCCAGTACTTC; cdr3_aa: CASSVGGSRETQYF
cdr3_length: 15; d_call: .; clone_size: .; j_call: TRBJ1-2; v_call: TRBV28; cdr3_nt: TGTGCCAGCAGTTTAGGGGGAGGTTTTAACTATGGCTACACCTTC; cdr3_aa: CASSLGGGFNYGYTF